This entry describes one T cell receptor beta chain. Germline V gene data show CDR1 as SQVTM and CDR2 as ANQGSEA. The CDR3 runs 16 residues. After removal of 7 bases from V and 0 bases from J, the junction contained 12 bases not matched to a gene. These data are taken from a study of blood T cell repertoires in COVID-19. Across the whole study: Samples came from the United States, Italy and Spain, spanning acute and convalescent COVID-19.

In the original processing: Amplification from reference gene primers served as the basis for estimated nucleated cell counts. The protocol was immunoSEQ multiplex PCR, while the TCRdb copy is restricted to in-frame clones and leaves out a portion. That table furnishes V, J and clone size, whereas the DNA furnished D and trimming. Of tens of thousands of clones listed, 70% to 90% are singletons. The specimen was peripheral blood. This chain connects TRBV29-1 to TRBJ2-3, with 8 bases aligning to TRBD2. The clonotype originates from a man aged 45-60 years with active COVID-19. CDR3: CSAKAGALASTDTQYF. DNA of the CDR3: TGCAGCGCGAAAGCGGGAGCCCTTGCTAGCACAGATACGCAGTATTTT.